This is a list of T cell receptor beta chains from one sample in a study of PD-L1 blockade in urothelial cancer. Some clones are missing from TCRdb's copy, which holds only in-frame ones; the method was immunoSEQ multiplex PCR. This table holds some 120,000 clones, 80% to 90% found once. The starting material was PBMCs, obtained around atezolizumab (anti-PD-L1) treatment. All receptors derive from a man in his 60s with urothelial cancer. CDR3s include the opening cysteine and the closing phenylalanine or tryptophan. A D gene is named only where the DNA matches it firmly. Part of the rows lack a size; the others show once, few, many or a class for expanded clones.

CDR3 DNA,CDR3 protein,clone size,D gene,J gene,V gene
TGTGCCAGTACCAGGGGTGGATCGGGCACTGAAGCTTTCTTT,CASTRGGSGTEAFF,NA,NA,TRBJ1-1,TRBV19
TGTGCCAGCAATTCATGGGGGACTAGCTATCAAGAGACCCAGTACTTC,CASNSWGTSYQETQYF,NA,TRBD2,TRBJ2-5,TRBV2
TGTGCCAGCAGTTTATTATTTTGGACAGGGCTTCGCTATGGCTACACCTTC,CASSLLFWTGLRYGYTF,NA,TRBD1,TRBJ1-2,TRBV28
TGTGCCAGCAGCTTAGGTCAGGATCAGCCCCAGCATTTT,CASSLGQDQPQHF,NA,NA,TRBJ1-5,TRBV11-3
TGTGCCAGCAAGACAGGGGGCCGGGAGACCCAGTACTTC,CASKTGGRETQYF,NA,TRBD1,TRBJ2-5,TRBV28
TGTGCCAGCAGTTTAACGGCGGGATCCTACGAGCAGTACTTC,CASSLTAGSYEQYF,NA,NA,TRBJ2-7,TRBV2
TGTGCCAGCATCGGACAGGGGGCTCAAGAGACCCAGTACTTC,CASIGQGAQETQYF,NA,TRBD1,TRBJ2-5,TRBV2
TGTGCCAGCAGCCCGTGGACTAGCGGGAGTACGTGGTCCTACGAGCAGTACTTC,CASSPWTSGSTWSYEQYF,NA,TRBD2,TRBJ2-7,TRBV9
TGCGCCAGCAGCCAACCTGACAGGGGGGTGTTCAACACTGAAGCTTTCTTT,CASSQPDRGVFNTEAFF,few,TRBD1,TRBJ1-1,TRBV4-1
TGCGCCAGCACCGCTTCGGGTACAACTAATGAAAAACTGTTTTTT,CASTASGTTNEKLFF,NA,NA,TRBJ1-4,TRBV5-1
TGCGCCAGCAGCTTGGGACAGGATTACAATGAGCAGTTCTTC,CASSLGQDYNEQFF,once,NA,TRBJ2-1,TRBV5-1
TGCAGCGCGAAACGGGGGACAGATACGCAGTATTTT,CSAKRGTDTQYF,NA,NA,TRBJ2-3,TRBV29-1
TGTGCCAGCAGCCAAGATGGGTCTAGCGGGAGGGTCCGGTTCTTC,CASSQDGSSGRVRFF,NA,TRBD2,TRBJ2-1,TRBV14
TGTGCCAGCACGGGAATAGCCTCGGGTGGGCCCCAGCATTTT,CASTGIASGGPQHF,NA,NA,TRBJ1-5,TRBV6-5
TGTGCCAGCAGCTGGTTTGAGGGAGGGCCGGGAGAGCAGTTCTTC,CASSWFEGGPGEQFF,NA,TRBD2,TRBJ2-1,TRBV7-9
TGTGCCACCAGCAGAGATCGGACAGGGGTCATTGCTAATGAAAAACTGTTTTTT,CATSRDRTGVIANEKLFF,NA,TRBD1,TRBJ1-4,TRBV15
TGTGCCATCCGATGGGAGGGTACCGGGGAGCTGTTTTTT,CAIRWEGTGELFF,NA,TRBD2,TRBJ2-2,TRBV6-5
TGTGCCAGCAGGAAGCGGGGGGGCGGGGGAGATACGCAGTATTTT,CASRKRGGGGDTQYF,NA,TRBD2,TRBJ2-3,TRBV6-5
TGTGCCAGCACCCCCGGCTTGGGGGGGGCCTACAATCAGCCCCAGCATTTT,CASTPGLGGAYNQPQHF,NA,NA,TRBJ1-5,TRBV2
TGTGCCAGCCGGACAGAGTATGGCTACACCTTC,CASRTEYGYTF,few,NA,TRBJ1-2,TRBV6-6
TGCGCCAGCAGCTTGGGACCCGAGACAGGGGATCAGCCCCAGCATTTT,CASSLGPETGDQPQHF,NA,TRBD1,TRBJ1-5,TRBV5-1
TGTGCCACCAGGGCTAGCGGGAGATACGAGCAGTACTTC,CATRASGRYEQYF,NA,TRBD2,TRBJ2-7,TRBV15
TGTGCCAGTCGGGACAGCTCCTACAATGAGCAGTTCTTC,CASRDSSYNEQFF,NA,TRBD1,TRBJ2-1,TRBV2
TGTGCCAGCAGTTACTCGGGGGCCGGCAATCAGCCCCAGCATTTT,CASSYSGAGNQPQHF,NA,NA,TRBJ1-5,TRBV6-5
TGCGCCAGCAGCCAAGGGGGGGGCCCGGGCGGCGAAAAACTGTTTTTT,CASSQGGGPGGEKLFF,NA,NA,TRBJ1-4,TRBV4-3
TGTGCCAGCAGGATTGGACTGAACAATGAGCAGTTCTTC,CASRIGLNNEQFF,NA,NA,TRBJ2-1,TRBV27
TGTGCCAGCAGAAAGACAGGGGGCCTGAACACTGAAGCTTTCTTT,CASRKTGGLNTEAFF,NA,TRBD1,TRBJ1-1,TRBV7-3
TGTGCCAGCAGTGAAAGACAGGTCTATGGCTACACCTTC,CASSERQVYGYTF,NA,NA,TRBJ1-2,TRBV6-1
TGTGCCACTGTGGAGAACAGGGGAAACTATGGCTACACCTTC,CATVENRGNYGYTF,few,TRBD1,TRBJ1-2,TRBV6-1
TGTGCCAGTAGTAGGCGGCAGGGAACCTACGAGCAGTACTTC,CASSRRQGTYEQYF,NA,NA,TRBJ2-7,TRBV19
TGTGCCAGCAGCCTCAAGGGACTACCCCCCGATACGCAGTATTTT,CASSLKGLPPDTQYF,NA,TRBD2,TRBJ2-3,TRBV7-2
TGTGCCAGCAGCCACTATCAGGGTGAAGAGACCCAGTACTTC,CASSHYQGEETQYF,NA,NA,TRBJ2-5,TRBV9
TGCGCCAGCAGCTTGGCGCAGTTGGCTGAAGCTTTCTTT,CASSLAQLAEAFF,NA,NA,TRBJ1-1,TRBV5-1
TGTGCCACCAGCAGAGCTAGCGGGGGGGCGGAGACCCAGTACTTC,CATSRASGGAETQYF,NA,TRBD2,TRBJ2-5,TRBV15
TGTGCCAGCAGCTTATGGACAGGGTTCCACGAGCAGTACTTC,CASSLWTGFHEQYF,NA,TRBD1,TRBJ2-7,TRBV5-4
TGTGCCAGCGGAGGGGCTGATGAAAAACTGTTTTTT,CASGGADEKLFF,NA,NA,TRBJ1-4,TRBV27
TGTGCCAGCTCGAACCCTCAGGGGAACACTGAAGCTTTCTTT,CASSNPQGNTEAFF,few,NA,TRBJ1-1,TRBV6-6
TGTGCCAGCAGCGAGGGCAACGAGCAGTACTTC,CASSEGNEQYF,NA,NA,TRBJ2-7,TRBV7-9
TGTGCCAGCAGCCCCCCGGGACAGGGTAGCTATGGCTACACCTTC,CASSPPGQGSYGYTF,few,TRBD1,TRBJ1-2,TRBV28
TGTGCCAGCAGCCCGGGACTAGCGGGAGTGGGGGAGACCCAGTACTTC,CASSPGLAGVGETQYF,NA,TRBD2,TRBJ2-5,TRBV11-3
TGTGCCAGCAGCTCGAGAGGTGGTAGGAATCAGCCCCAGCATTTT,CASSSRGGRNQPQHF,NA,NA,TRBJ1-5,TRBV7-2
TGTGCCAGCAGCCTCCGGGGGGCGGGCAATCAGCCCCAGCATTTT,CASSLRGAGNQPQHF,NA,NA,TRBJ1-5,TRBV7-8
TGCGCCAGCAGCCATCGGCAGGGTGGTAGCAATCAGCCCCAGCATTTT,CASSHRQGGSNQPQHF,NA,NA,TRBJ1-5,TRBV4-1
TGTGCCAGCAGCCCGGGACAGGGCTACACCGGGGAGCTGTTTTTT,CASSPGQGYTGELFF,NA,TRBD1,TRBJ2-2,TRBV5-4
TGCGCCAGCAGCTTGGAGGCTAGTTGGGGCCTAAGGACAGATACGCAGTATTTT,CASSLEASWGLRTDTQYF,NA,NA,TRBJ2-3,TRBV5-1
TGCAGCGTAGCCTCTGTGGATGAGCAGTTCTTC,CSVASVDEQFF,once,NA,TRBJ2-1,TRBV29-1
TGTGCCAGCAGTTTGGGACAGGGGTGGAATGGCTACACCTTC,CASSLGQGWNGYTF,NA,TRBD1,TRBJ1-2,TRBV27
TGTGCCAGCAGTCGTGACAGGGCGGTCACCGGGGAGCTGTTTTTT,CASSRDRAVTGELFF,NA,TRBD1,TRBJ2-2,TRBV7-2
TGCAGTACCACGGGTGAGGAGCAGTACTTC,CSTTGEEQYF,NA,NA,TRBJ2-7,TRBV20-1
TGTGCCAGCACCTTCGACAGGGGGAATCCTAATGAAAAACTGTTTTTT,CASTFDRGNPNEKLFF,NA,TRBD1,TRBJ1-4,TRBV2
TGCGCCAGCAGCTTGGCCTCGTTAGCGGGGAACAATGAGCAGTTCTTC,CASSLASLAGNNEQFF,NA,TRBD2,TRBJ2-1,TRBV5-1